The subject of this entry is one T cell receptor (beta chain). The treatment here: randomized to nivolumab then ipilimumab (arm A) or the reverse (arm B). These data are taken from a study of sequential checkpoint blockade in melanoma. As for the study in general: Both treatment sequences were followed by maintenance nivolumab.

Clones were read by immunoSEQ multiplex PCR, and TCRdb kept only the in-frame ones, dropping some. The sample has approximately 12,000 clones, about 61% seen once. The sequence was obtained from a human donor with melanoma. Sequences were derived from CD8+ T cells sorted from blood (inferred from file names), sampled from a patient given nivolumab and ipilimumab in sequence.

The CDR3 region has the DNA TGTGCCAGCAGCGAGGGTGGAGGACTCAATCAGCCCCAGCATTTT. Protein product: CASSEGGGLNQPQHF. This chain links TRBV9 with TRBJ1-5, with D unclear. This CDR3 has 15 residues. CDR1 and CDR2 from the germline V gene are SGDLS and YYNGEE. Trimming took off 3 bases at V and 3 bases at J, with 13 bases between the two ends.